One and the same sample provided the 12 T cell receptor beta chains below, sequenced in a study of blood T cell repertoires in COVID-19 (TCRdb year 2020). Receptor amplification or capture employed the immunoSEQ multiplex PCR assay. In its TCRdb copy, this immuneACCESS table keeps in-frame sequences only and misses some clones. Where compared with another copy, unresolved V genes explain less than half of these, and the others have no known cause. For this sample there are 150,000 to 200,000 clones; approximately 93% appear just once. Under 2% of the sample comes from the top ten. Sequencing was done on a sample of peripheral blood. These receptors all come from a woman aged 55-69 years with COVID-19, enrolled during active disease.

This chain connects TRBV7-3 to TRBJ2-1; no firm D call. Germline loops: CDR1 SGHTA, CDR2 FQGTGA. V lost 3 bases and J 3 bases, leaving 6 bases between the germline ends. The CDR3 is 13 residues long. CDR3 bases: TGTGCCAGCAGCTTGGGCAGCTACAATGAGCAGTTCTTC. Translated, it gives CASSLGSYNEQFF.

In nucleotides, the CDR3 is TGTGCCAGCAGCCAAGGGGGCGGGGAATTTGAGACCCAGTACTTC. Translation gives CASSQGGGEFETQYF. The V and J genes are TRBV3-1 (or the pseudogene TRBV3-2) and TRBJ2-5, with a tentative D call TRBD2 (6 bases). The V and J ends lost 1 base and 5 bases respectively, with 14 bases between them. Germline CDR1 LGHDT, CDR2 YNNKEL (reference sequence). The CDR3 consists of 15 residues.

The CDR3 loop is CASSRGQNSPLHF. In DNA, the CDR3 is TGCGCCAGCAGCCGCGGCCAGAATTCACCCCTCCACTTT. V usage is TRBV4-3 and J usage is TRBJ1-6; D not certain. Germline assignment: CDR1 LGHNA and CDR2 YSLEER. The CDR3 spans 13 residues. Trimming removed 4 bases from V and 7 bases from J, with 8 bases in between.

The chain couples TRBV5-6 to TRBJ2-4; possibly TRBD2 for D (5 bases). The CDR3 is 16 amino acids. V was shortened by 4 bases and J by 0 bases, with 14 bases between the two germline ends. Germline loops: CDR1 SGHDT, CDR2 YYEEEE. As DNA, the CDR3 is TGTGCCAGCAGCCCGAGGGTCGATATAGCCAAAAACATTCAGTACTTC. It is translated as CASSPRVDIAKNIQYF.

This clone was recorded only once. The gene calls are TRBV5-3 and TRBJ2-2, with 7 nucleotides matching TRBD1. TRBV5-3 is an open reading frame, and its role is uncertain. V shed 3 bases and J 1 base; nucleotides not matched to a gene: 9. The CDR3 extends over 17 amino acids. The CDR3 DNA reads as TGTGCCAGAAGCTACGACAGGGTTGATTTGAACACCGGGGAGCTGTTTTTT. Translating it yields CARSYDRVDLNTGELFF.

This clone has a single count. The V call is TRBV3-1 (or the pseudogene TRBV3-2), the J call TRBJ1-1, with a tentative D call TRBD1 (5 bases). The CDR3 spans 16 residues. V lost 1 base and J lost 6, with 18 bases in between. CDR1 is LGHDT, CDR2 YNNKEL, per germline (reference sequence). CDR3 bases: TGTGCCAGCAGCCAAGTGGGGGGATTTTTCGGAGCTGAAGCTTTCTTT. It codes for CASSQVGGFFGAEAFF.

The J gene is TRBJ1-1, the V gene TRBV3-1 (or the pseudogene TRBV3-2); D ambiguous. Germline values: CDR1 LGHDT, CDR2 YNNKEL (reference sequence). The CDR3 covers 14 residues. The V end was cut by 2 bases, the J end by 4 bases, with 11 bases between. CDR3 in amino acids: CASSQLDGSTEAFF. The DNA of the CDR3 is TGTGCCAGCAGCCAATTAGATGGGAGCACTGAAGCTTTCTTT.

This chain joins TRBV18 and TRBJ1-5, with a tentative D call TRBD1 (6 bases). The V end was cut by 3 bases, the J end by 6 bases, with 15 bases between. In germline, CDR1 is KGHSH, CDR2 LQKENI. The CDR3 covers 15 residues. CDR3 amino acids: CASSPTGQAGQPQHF. In DNA form, the CDR3 reads TGTGCCAGCTCACCTACAGGGCAGGCAGGTCAGCCCCAGCATTTT.

The CDR3 DNA reads TGTGCCAGTAGTGGGGACAGGGGACGGCCTATGACTAATGAAAAACTGTTTTTT. Translating it yields CASSGDRGRPMTNEKLFF. The genes are TRBV19 and TRBJ1-4, with 10 nucleotides matching TRBD1. Germline V gene lookup returns CDR1 LNHDA and CDR2 SQIVND (reference sequence). This CDR3 contains 18 residues. J lost 2 bases, V lost 5 bases, and 11 bases had no gene match.

The V gene is TRBV11-2, the J gene TRBJ1-2; 10 bases align to TRBD1. The CDR3 has 16 residues. Germline V CDR1 and CDR2: SGHAT, FQNNGV. V lost 4 bases to trimming and J lost 4 bases; unmatched junction nucleotides: 9. CDR3: CASSSRTGTGAYGYTF. CDR3 nucleotides: TGTGCCAGCAGCTCCAGGACGGGGACAGGGGCCTATGGCTACACCTTC. Full variable domain (outside the CDR3, taken from reference TRBV11-2 and TRBJ1-2): EAGVAQSPRYKIIEKRQSVAFWCNPISGHATLYWYQQILGQGPKLLIQFQNNGVVDDSQLPKDRFSAERLKGVDSTLKIQPAKLEDSAVYLCASSSRTGTGAYGYTFGSGTRLTVV.

The chain carries TRBV5-1 and TRBJ1-2, with a tentative D call TRBD1 (6 bases). Trimming took off 6 bases at V and 0 bases at J, with 21 bases between the two ends. The V gene's germline CDR1 is SGHRS and CDR2 YFSETQ. This CDR3 has 17 residues. The CDR3 nucleotides are TGCGCCAGCACCCCGGGGCCAGGGGTCGCCACTAACTATGGCTACACCTTC. Amino acid sequence: CASTPGPGVATNYGYTF.

This clone was seen only once. DNA for the CDR3: TGTGCCAGCAGTTCCTACGACAGGGGAGCTAACTATGGCTACACCTTC. Residues: CASSSYDRGANYGYTF. The V gene is TRBV6-5, the J gene TRBJ1-2, with 8 bases aligning to TRBD1. The CDR3 length is 16 residues. Germline trimming cut 4 bases from V and 0 bases from J; bases unmatched to any gene: 7. From germline, CDR1 is MNHEY and CDR2 SVGAGI.